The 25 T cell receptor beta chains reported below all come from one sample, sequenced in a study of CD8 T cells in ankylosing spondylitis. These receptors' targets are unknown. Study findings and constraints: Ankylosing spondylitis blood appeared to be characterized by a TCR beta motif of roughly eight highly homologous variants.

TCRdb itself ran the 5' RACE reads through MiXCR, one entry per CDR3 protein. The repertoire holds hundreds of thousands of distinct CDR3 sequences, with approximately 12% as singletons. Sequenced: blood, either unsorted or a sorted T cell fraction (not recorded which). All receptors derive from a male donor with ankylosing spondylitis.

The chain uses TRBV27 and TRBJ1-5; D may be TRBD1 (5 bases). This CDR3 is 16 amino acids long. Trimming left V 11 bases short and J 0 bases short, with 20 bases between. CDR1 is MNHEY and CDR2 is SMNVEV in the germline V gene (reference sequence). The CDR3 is CAFKEQGVYSNQPQHF. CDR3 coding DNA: TGTGCCTTCAAGGAGCAGGGCGTCTATAGCAATCAGCCCCAGCATTTT.

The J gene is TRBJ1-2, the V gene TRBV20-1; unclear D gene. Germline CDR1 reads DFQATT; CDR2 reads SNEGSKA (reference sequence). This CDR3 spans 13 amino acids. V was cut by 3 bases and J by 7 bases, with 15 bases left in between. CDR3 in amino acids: CSASNSTGSGYTF. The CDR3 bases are TGCAGTGCTAGCAACAGTACGGGGAGTGGCTACACCTTC.

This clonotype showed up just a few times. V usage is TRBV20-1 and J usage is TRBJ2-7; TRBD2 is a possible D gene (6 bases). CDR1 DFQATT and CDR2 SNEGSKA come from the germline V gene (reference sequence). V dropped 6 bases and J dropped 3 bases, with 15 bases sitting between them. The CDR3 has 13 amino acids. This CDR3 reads CSALGLMDYEQYF. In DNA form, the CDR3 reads TGCAGTGCCCTGGGACTCATGGACTACGAGCAGTACTTC.

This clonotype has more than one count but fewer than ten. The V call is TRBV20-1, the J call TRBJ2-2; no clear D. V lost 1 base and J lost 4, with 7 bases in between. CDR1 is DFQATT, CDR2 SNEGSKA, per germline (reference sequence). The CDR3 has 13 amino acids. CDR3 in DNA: TGCAGTGCTAGAGTAGTTGGCACCGGGGAGCTGTTTTTT. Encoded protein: CSARVVGTGELFF.

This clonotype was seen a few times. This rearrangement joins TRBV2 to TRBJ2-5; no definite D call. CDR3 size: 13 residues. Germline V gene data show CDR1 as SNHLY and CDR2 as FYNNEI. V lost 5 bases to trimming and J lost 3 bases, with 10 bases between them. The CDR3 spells CASSITWEETQYF. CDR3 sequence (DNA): TGTGCCAGCAGTATTACATGGGAAGAGACCCAGTACTTC.

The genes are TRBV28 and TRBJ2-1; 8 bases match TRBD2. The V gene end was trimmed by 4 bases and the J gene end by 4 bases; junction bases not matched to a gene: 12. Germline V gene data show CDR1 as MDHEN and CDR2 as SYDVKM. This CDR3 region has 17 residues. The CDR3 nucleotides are TGTGCCAGCAGTTCGCGGATCGGTAGCGGGGTTTACAATGAGCAGTTCTTC. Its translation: CASSSRIGSGVYNEQFF.

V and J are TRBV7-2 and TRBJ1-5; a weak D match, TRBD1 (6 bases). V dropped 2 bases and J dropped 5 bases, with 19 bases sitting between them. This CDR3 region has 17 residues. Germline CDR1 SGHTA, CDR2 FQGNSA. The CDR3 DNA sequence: TGTGCCAGCAGCTTAATCCCTGTACAGGGTTATGATCAGCCCCAGCATTTT. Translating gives CASSLIPVQGYDQPQHF.

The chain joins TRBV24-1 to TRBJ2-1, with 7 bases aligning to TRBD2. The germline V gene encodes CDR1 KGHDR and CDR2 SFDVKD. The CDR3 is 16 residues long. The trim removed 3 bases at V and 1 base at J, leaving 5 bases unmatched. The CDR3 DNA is TGTGCCACCAGTGATCCCAGCGGGAATTCCTACAATGAGCAGTTCTTC. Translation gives CATSDPSGNSYNEQFF.

CDR3 nucleotides: TGTGCCAGCAGCTCTAACTTCCCTGGGGCCAACGTCCTGACTTTC. Encoded protein: CASSSNFPGANVLTF. This chain links TRBV3-1 with TRBJ2-6; unclear D gene. The CDR3 is 15 residues long. The V end was cut by 5 bases, the J end by 2 bases, with 10 bases between. Germline V lookup: CDR1 LGHDT, CDR2 YNNKEL (reference sequence).

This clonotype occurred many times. Here the CDR3 DNA reads TGTGCCAGCAGTTATATCGACGGAGCCTATGGCTACACCTTC. It yields the protein CASSYIDGAYGYTF. The chain joins TRBV6-5 to TRBJ1-2; no reliable D call. Germline V gives CDR1 MNHEY, CDR2 SVGAGI. This CDR3 is built from 14 residues. Trimming removed 3 bases at V and 4 bases at J, with 12 bases between.

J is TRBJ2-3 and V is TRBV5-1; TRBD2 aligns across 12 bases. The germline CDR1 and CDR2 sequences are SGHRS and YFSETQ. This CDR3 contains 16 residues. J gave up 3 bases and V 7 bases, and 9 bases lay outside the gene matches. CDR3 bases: TGCGCCAGCGTTGACGTGACTAGCGGGAGTACAGATACGCAGTATTTT. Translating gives CASVDVTSGSTDTQYF.

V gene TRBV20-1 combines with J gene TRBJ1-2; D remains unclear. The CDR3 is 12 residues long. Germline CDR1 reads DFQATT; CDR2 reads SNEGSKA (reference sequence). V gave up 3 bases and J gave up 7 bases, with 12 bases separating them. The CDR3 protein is CSARGFQAGYTF. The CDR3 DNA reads TGCAGTGCTAGGGGGTTCCAGGCTGGCTACACCTTC.

CDR3 residues: CASSPLVINTEAFF. CDR3 nucleotide sequence: TGTGCCAGCAGCCCCCTCGTCATTAACACTGAAGCTTTCTTT. The chain couples TRBV5-5 to TRBJ1-1; D is ambiguous. Between the trimmed V and J ends, which lost 4 bases and 2 bases, there was a span of 12 bases. Germline V CDR1 and CDR2: SGHKS, YYEKEE (reference sequence). CDR3 size: 14 residues. Looking up the rest from reference TRBV5-5 and TRBJ1-1 gives the full variable domain: DAGVTQSPTHLIKTRGQQVTLRCSPISGHKSVSWYQQVLGQGPQFIFQYYEKEERGRGNFPDRFSARQFPNYSSELNVNALLLGDSALYLCASSPLVINTEAFFGQGTRLTVV.

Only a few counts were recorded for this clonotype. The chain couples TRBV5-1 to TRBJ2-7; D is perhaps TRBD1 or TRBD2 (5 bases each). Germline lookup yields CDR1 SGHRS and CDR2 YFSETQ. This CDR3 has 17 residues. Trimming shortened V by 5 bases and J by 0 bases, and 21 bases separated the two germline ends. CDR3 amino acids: CASSRGTSASSSYEQYF. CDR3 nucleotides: TGCGCCAGCAGTCGAGGGACCTCCGCCTCCAGCTCCTACGAGCAGTACTTC. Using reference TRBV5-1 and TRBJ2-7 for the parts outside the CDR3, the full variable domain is KAGVTQTPRYLIKTRGQQVTLSCSPISGHRSVSWYQQTPGQGLQFLFEYFSETQRNKGNFPGRFSGRQFSNSRSEMNVSTLELGDSALYLCASSRGTSASSSYEQYFGPGTRLTVT.

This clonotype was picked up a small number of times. CDR3 loop: CASSQAETGTDTIYF. CDR3 sequence (DNA): TGTGCCAGCAGCCAAGCCGAGACAGGGACGGACACCATATATTTT. The chain joins TRBV4-2 to TRBJ1-3; the match to TRBD1 covers 7 bases. J was trimmed by 8 bases and V by 1 base; bases with no gene match: 8. This CDR3 spans 15 amino acids. Germline-derived CDR1 and CDR2 are LGHNA and YNFKEQ.

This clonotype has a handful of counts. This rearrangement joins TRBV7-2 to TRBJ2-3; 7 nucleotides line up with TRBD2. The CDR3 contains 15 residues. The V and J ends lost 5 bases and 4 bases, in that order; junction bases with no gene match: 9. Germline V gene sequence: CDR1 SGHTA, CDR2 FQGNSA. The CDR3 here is CASSPPSGAADTQYF. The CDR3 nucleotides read TGTGCCAGCAGCCCACCCAGCGGGGCGGCAGATACGCAGTATTTT.

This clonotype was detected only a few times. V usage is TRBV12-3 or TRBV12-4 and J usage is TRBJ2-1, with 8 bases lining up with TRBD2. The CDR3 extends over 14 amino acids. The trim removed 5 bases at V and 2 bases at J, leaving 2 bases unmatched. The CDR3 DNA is TGTGCCAGCAGTAAGCGGGAGCCCTACAATGAGCAGTTCTTC. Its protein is CASSKREPYNEQFF.

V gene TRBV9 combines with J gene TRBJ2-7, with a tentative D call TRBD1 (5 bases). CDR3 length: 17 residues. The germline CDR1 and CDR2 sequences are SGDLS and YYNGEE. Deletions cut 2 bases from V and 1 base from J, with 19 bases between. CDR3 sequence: CASSVDIGHTKSYEQYF. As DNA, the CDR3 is TGTGCCAGCAGCGTCGACATCGGACACACTAAATCCTACGAGCAGTACTTC.

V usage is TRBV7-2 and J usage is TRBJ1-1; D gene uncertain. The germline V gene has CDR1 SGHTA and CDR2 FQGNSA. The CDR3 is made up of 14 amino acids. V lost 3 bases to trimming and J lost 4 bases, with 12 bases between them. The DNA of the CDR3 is TGTGCCAGCAGCTTTGGCGGGTCGGCCACTGAAGCTTTCTTT. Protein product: CASSFGGSATEAFF.

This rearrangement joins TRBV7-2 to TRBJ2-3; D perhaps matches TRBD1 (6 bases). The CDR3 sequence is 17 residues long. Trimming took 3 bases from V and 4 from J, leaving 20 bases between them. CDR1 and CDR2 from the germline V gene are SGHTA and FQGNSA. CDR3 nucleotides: TGTGCCAGCAGCTTCATTAGCTCCAGGGGAACGCCAGATACGCAGTATTTT. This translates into CASSFISSRGTPDTQYF.

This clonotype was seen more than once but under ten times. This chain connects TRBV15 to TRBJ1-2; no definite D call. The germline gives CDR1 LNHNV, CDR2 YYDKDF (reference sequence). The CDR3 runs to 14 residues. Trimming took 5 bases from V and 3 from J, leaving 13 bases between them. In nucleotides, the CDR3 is TGTGCCACCAGCCGCTGGGGAGTCGACTATGGCTACACCTTC. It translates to CATSRWGVDYGYTF.

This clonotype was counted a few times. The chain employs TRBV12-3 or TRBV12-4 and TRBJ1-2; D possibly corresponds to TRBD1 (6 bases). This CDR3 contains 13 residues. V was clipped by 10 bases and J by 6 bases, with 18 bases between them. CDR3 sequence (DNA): TGTGCCAACACCGATCAGGGGTTCCATGGCTACACCTTC. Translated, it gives CANTDQGFHGYTF.

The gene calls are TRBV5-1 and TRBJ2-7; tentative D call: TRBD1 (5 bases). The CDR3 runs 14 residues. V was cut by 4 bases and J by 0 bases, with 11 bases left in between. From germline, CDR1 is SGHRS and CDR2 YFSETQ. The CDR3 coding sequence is TGCGCCAGCAGCATGGACACATTCTCCTACGAGCAGTACTTC. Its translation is CASSMDTFSYEQYF.

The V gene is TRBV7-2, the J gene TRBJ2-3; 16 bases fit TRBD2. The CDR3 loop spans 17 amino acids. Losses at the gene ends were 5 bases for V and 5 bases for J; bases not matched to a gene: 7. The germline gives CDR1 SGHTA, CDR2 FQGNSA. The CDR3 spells CASSPGTSGREEDTQYF. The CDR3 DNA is TGTGCCAGCAGCCCCGGGACTAGCGGGAGGGAGGAAGATACGCAGTATTTT.

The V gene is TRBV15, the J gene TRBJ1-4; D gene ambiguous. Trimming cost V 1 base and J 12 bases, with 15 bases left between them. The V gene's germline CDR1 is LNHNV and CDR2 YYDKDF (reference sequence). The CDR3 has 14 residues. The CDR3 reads CATSRGPQKEELFF. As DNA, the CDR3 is TGTGCCACCAGCAGAGGGCCACAAAAAGAGGAACTGTTTTTT.